Sequencing of this T cell receptor (beta chain) was carried out in a study of blood T cell repertoires in COVID-19. For the study at large: In each case, the material was cDNA or gDNA derived from T cells, B-cell-depleted T cells, or PBMCs.

Trimming left V 7 bases short and J 1 base short, with 19 bases between. Germline CDR1 MDHEN, CDR2 SYDVKM. The CDR3 totals 16 residues. The method was immunoSEQ multiplex PCR; TCRdb's version includes in-frame clones alone and lacks a portion of them. The data hold roughly 220,000 clones, with about 80% observed a single time. Sequenced sample: PBMCs or T cells enriched from blood (not recorded which). The chain couples TRBV28 to TRBJ1-1; D unclear. The sequence was obtained from a woman aged 40 to 50 with acute COVID-19. CDR3 loop: CASTPPTGSANTEAFF. CDR3 coding DNA: TGTGCCAGCACCCCCCCCACTGGCAGCGCGAACACTGAAGCTTTCTTT.